The sequence of this T cell receptor (beta chain) was determined in a study of control samples from healthy donors and cancer patients. Clones were read by immunoSEQ multiplex PCR, and TCRdb kept only the in-frame ones, dropping some. The table has 73,000 or so clones, about 90% seen once. Germline V gene lookup returns CDR1 ENHRY and CDR2 SYGVKD. V lost 10 bases and J lost 3; bases outside the gene matches: 8. The CDR3 is 14 residues long. The chain uses TRBV10-3 and TRBJ1-3; 8 positions agree with TRBD1. The TCR comes from a woman aged 50 to 60 in good health. The sequenced sample was blood. CDR3 loop: CATQGAGHGNTIYF. As DNA, the CDR3 is TGTGCCACCCAGGGGGCTGGTCATGGAAACACCATATATTTT.